The 12 T cell receptor beta chains below come from one sample, sequenced in a study of cytomegalovirus exposure and HLA in healthy donors. In the PCR, 60 Vbeta and 13 Jbeta primers were used. Produced via immunoSEQ multiplex PCR; TCRdb's table is partial and in-frame only. The data show some 70,000 clones, 65% to 70% seen once. Sequenced material: PBMCs. Receptors were obtained from a male donor in good health and CMV-seropositive.

This clone showed up just a few times. This chain joins TRBV7-2 and TRBJ1-2, with a tentative D call TRBD1 (5 bases). Trimming took off 5 bases at V and 0 bases at J, with 7 bases between the two ends. Germline loops: CDR1 SGHTA, CDR2 FQGNSA. CDR3 length equals 13 residues. CDR3 bases: TGTGCCAGCAGCCAGACAGCTAACTATGGCTACACCTTC. It yields the protein CASSQTANYGYTF.

With respect to this clone: One end of the junction does not line up with germline, which may come from a read error. The V call is TRBV6-6, the J call TRBJ1-5; a weak D match, TRBD1 (5 bases). The germline gives CDR1 MNHNY, CDR2 SVGAGI (reference sequence). CDR3 length: 16 residues. The CDR3 DNA reads TGTGCCAGCAGTTACAGTGACGGACCGGGGGATCAGCCCCGGCATTTT. The encoded protein is CASSYSDGPGDQPRHF.

The J gene is TRBJ2-5, the V gene TRBV10-3; D remains ambiguous. The CDR3 extends over 13 amino acids. Trimming left V 7 bases short and J 1 base short, with 10 bases between. Germline V lookup: CDR1 ENHRY, CDR2 SYGVKD. In nucleotides, the CDR3 is TGTGCCATCACCCGAGACTCCCAAGAGACCCAGTACTTC. This sequence encodes CAITRDSQETQYF.

The V and J genes are TRBV11-2 and TRBJ2-7, with 8 bases that match TRBD1. The length of the CDR3 is 14 residues. Germline assignment: CDR1 SGHAT and CDR2 FQNNGV. V lost 3 bases to trimming and J lost 5 bases; unmatched junction nucleotides: 6. The CDR3 DNA sequence: TGTGCCAGCAGCTTTCCGGGACAGGAAAACGAGCAGTACTTC. It codes for CASSFPGQENEQYF. Looking up the rest from reference TRBV11-2 and TRBJ2-7 gives the full variable domain: EAGVAQSPRYKIIEKRQSVAFWCNPISGHATLYWYQQILGQGPKLLIQFQNNGVVDDSQLPKDRFSAERLKGVDSTLKIQPAKLEDSAVYLCASSFPGQENEQYFGPGTRLTVT.

The CDR3 loop reads CASSLEGRSIGELFF. CDR3 bases: TGCGCCAGCAGCTTGGAAGGGAGGAGTATCGGGGAGCTGTTTTTT. V and J are TRBV5-1 and TRBJ2-2; tentatively, D is TRBD2 (6 bases). V was shortened by 0 bases and J by 7 bases, with 13 bases between the two germline ends. The CDR3 has 15 amino acids. Per the germline V gene, CDR1 is SGHRS and CDR2 is YFSETQ.

This chain joins TRBV4-1 and TRBJ1-2; D uncertain. This CDR3 is built from 15 residues. The germline CDR1 and CDR2 sequences are MGHRA and YSYEKL. V was shortened by 0 bases and J by 2 bases, with 10 bases between the two germline ends. The CDR3 loop is CASSQDLGGNYGYTF. The DNA for the CDR3 is TGCGCCAGCAGCCAAGATCTAGGCGGAAACTATGGCTACACCTTC.

V gene TRBV6-1 combines with J gene TRBJ2-7; the D gene is possibly TRBD1 (5 bases). The CDR3 contains 14 residues. Germline V gives CDR1 MNHNS, CDR2 SASEGT. V was clipped by 7 bases and J by 5 bases, with 18 bases between them. The CDR3 DNA sequence: TGTGCCAGCACCTTGGCAGGGCGGATTCACGAGCAGTACTTC. Its protein product is CASTLAGRIHEQYF.

The rearrangement links TRBV5-4 to TRBJ2-2, with a tentative D call TRBD1 (5 bases). This CDR3 is built from 13 residues. V lost 4 bases and J 3 bases, leaving 7 bases between the germline ends. Per the germline V gene, CDR1 is SGHNT and CDR2 is YYREEE (reference sequence). CDR3 amino acids: CASSQGYTGELFF. CDR3 coding DNA: TGTGCCAGCAGCCAGGGTTACACCGGGGAGCTGTTTTTT. Filled out from reference TRBV5-4 and TRBJ2-2, the complete variable domain reads ETGVTQSPTHLIKTRGQQVTLRCSSQSGHNTVSWYQQALGQGPQFIFQYYREEENGRGNFPPRFSGLQFPNYSSELNVNALELDDSALYLCASSQGYTGELFFGEGSRLTVL.

V usage is TRBV11-2 and J usage is TRBJ2-4, with 12 bases that match TRBD1. CDR3 size: 19 residues. Germline values: CDR1 SGHAT, CDR2 FQNNGV. V was pared by 0 bases and J by 3 bases, with 9 bases of the junction left unmatched. DNA of the CDR3: TGTGCCAGCAGCTTAGAGAGCTGGGGACAGGGGGCCCTCAAAAACATTCAGTACTTC. Translation gives CASSLESWGQGALKNIQYF.

The chain employs TRBV30 and TRBJ1-2; 7 bases are a match to TRBD1. V trimming: 3 bases; J trimming: 7 bases; junction bases outside the gene matches: 14. The germline V gene has CDR1 GTSNPN and CDR2 SVGIG (reference sequence). CDR3 length: 15 amino acids. The CDR3: CAWRNLDREYGGYTF. In DNA, the CDR3 is TGTGCCTGGAGAAATCTCGACAGGGAGTATGGTGGCTACACCTTC.

This chain links TRBV18 with TRBJ2-1, with 9 bases that match TRBD1. CDR3 length equals 16 residues. After removal of 3 bases from V and 3 bases from J, the junction contained 6 bases not matched to a gene. CDR1 is KGHSH, CDR2 LQKENI, per germline. The CDR3 DNA reads TGTGCCAGCTCACCGTTAGGGACAGGGAGCTACAATGAGCAGTTCTTC. Translating it yields CASSPLGTGSYNEQFF.

V and J are TRBV6-6 and TRBJ1-1, with a tentative D call TRBD1 (6 bases). Trimming took off 5 bases at V and 4 bases at J, with 8 bases between the two ends. Germline V gene data show CDR1 as MNHNY and CDR2 as SVGAGI (reference sequence). The CDR3 extends over 12 amino acids. This CDR3 reads CASSPQGTEAFF. DNA of the CDR3: TGTGCCAGCAGTCCACAGGGCACTGAAGCTTTCTTT.